The 19 T cell receptor beta chains listed next were all sequenced from one sample in a study of cytomegalovirus exposure and HLA in healthy donors. Researchers ran the PCR with 60 Vbeta and 13 Jbeta primers. Assay used: immunoSEQ multiplex PCR; TCRdb lists only in-frame clones, some missing. This table has fewer than 180,000 clones, 79% appearing once. Material for sequencing was PBMCs. These receptors all come from a man aged 50 to 59 in good health and CMV-seropositive.

The J gene is TRBJ1-4, the V gene TRBV6-1, with TRBD1 identical over 12 bases. Germline V gene data show CDR1 as MNHNS and CDR2 as SASEGT. V gave up 8 bases and J gave up 7 bases; unmatched junction bases: 8. The CDR3 runs 15 residues. Here the CDR3 reads CASGGTGGFGEKLFF. Here the CDR3 DNA reads TGTGCCAGCGGAGGGACAGGGGGCTTTGGTGAAAAACTGTTTTTT.

The rearrangement links TRBV30 to TRBJ1-6; TRBD1 aligns across 8 bases. The CDR3 consists of 14 residues. Looked up from germline, CDR1 is GTSNPN and CDR2 is SVGIG (reference sequence). J was trimmed by 10 bases and V by 0 bases; bases with no gene match: 5. In DNA form, the CDR3 reads TGTGCCTGGAGTGTAAGACAGGGGAACTCACCCCTCCACTTT. Translation gives CAWSVRQGNSPLHF.

This chain uses TRBV6-4 with TRBJ1-2, with 10 nucleotides matching TRBD1. Germline V gene sequence: CDR1 MRHNA, CDR2 SNTAGT. Losses at the gene ends were 1 base for V and 14 bases for J; bases not matched to a gene: 7. CDR3 length equals 13 residues. Written as DNA, the CDR3 is TGTGCCAGCAGTGACTTGGGGACAGGGGAGAGGACCTTC. It encodes CASSDLGTGERTF.

The chain employs TRBV28 and TRBJ1-5, with D unresolved. The CDR3 contains 13 residues. CDR1 MDHEN and CDR2 SYDVKM come from the germline V gene. V was shortened by 2 bases and J by 4 bases, with 6 bases between the two germline ends. The chain's CDR3 is CASSLNINQPQHF. In DNA, the CDR3 is TGTGCCAGCAGTTTAAACATAAATCAGCCCCAGCATTTT.

This chain joins TRBV5-1 and TRBJ2-3, with 7 bases matching TRBD1. J gave up 4 bases and V 4 bases, and 12 bases lay outside the gene matches. This CDR3 spans 16 amino acids. Germline CDR1 and CDR2: SGHRS and YFSETQ. The CDR3 sequence: CASSPQGVGGSDTQYF. CDR3 in DNA: TGCGCCAGCAGCCCCCAGGGGGTGGGCGGTTCAGATACGCAGTATTTT.

V gene TRBV4-1 combines with J gene TRBJ1-3; D is perhaps TRBD1 (5 bases). From germline, CDR1 is MGHRA and CDR2 YSYEKL. CDR3 length: 15 residues. V was clipped by 0 bases and J by 2 bases, with 8 bases between them. The CDR3: CASSQDQGAGNTIYF. CDR3 coding DNA: TGCGCCAGCAGCCAAGATCAAGGGGCTGGAAACACCATATATTTT.

The J gene is TRBJ2-7, the V gene TRBV7-9; D possibly corresponds to TRBD2 (6 bases). In germline, CDR1 is SEHNR, CDR2 FQNEAQ (reference sequence). CDR3 length equals 16 residues. Trimming took off 2 bases at V and 0 bases at J, with 14 bases between the two ends. This CDR3 is CASSLSGAGNSYEQYF. CDR3 nucleotide sequence: TGTGCCAGCAGCTTAAGTGGTGCGGGAAACTCCTACGAGCAGTACTTC.

This clone occurred a few times. The chain couples TRBV15 to TRBJ2-1, with 9 nucleotides matching TRBD2. The J segment lost 6 bases and the V segment lost 6 bases, leaving 9 bases of the junction unmatched. Germline CDR1 and CDR2: LNHNV and YYDKDF (reference sequence). The CDR3 extends over 15 amino acids. CDR3 sequence (DNA): TGTGCCACCAGGCGACTAGCGGCCCGAGGCAATGAGCAGTTCTTC. As protein: CATRRLAARGNEQFF.

The chain couples TRBV5-1 to TRBJ2-2; no clear D gene. Between the trimmed V and J ends, which lost 3 bases and 1 base, there was a span of 10 bases. Germline CDR1 and CDR2: SGHRS and YFSETQ. This CDR3 is 15 amino acids long. The CDR3 region is CASSSPVLNTGELFF. The DNA for the CDR3 is TGCGCCAGCAGCTCCCCAGTCCTGAACACCGGGGAGCTGTTTTTT. The full variable domain, its missing parts supplied by reference TRBV5-1 and TRBJ2-2, is KAGVTQTPRYLIKTRGQQVTLSCSPISGHRSVSWYQQTPGQGLQFLFEYFSETQRNKGNFPGRFSGRQFSNSRSEMNVSTLELGDSALYLCASSSPVLNTGELFFGEGSRLTVL.

This clone has only one observation. The chain uses TRBV2 and TRBJ1-2, with D tentatively TRBD1 (5 bases). The CDR3 consists of 12 residues. The V gene lost 6 bases and the J gene lost 4 bases, with 9 bases spanning the gap. The germline V gene has CDR1 SNHLY and CDR2 FYNNEI. The CDR3 protein is CASSQGTYGYTF. CDR3 DNA: TGTGCCAGCAGCCAGGGTACCTATGGCTACACCTTC.

The rearrangement joins TRBV6-5 to TRBJ1-2, with a possible D match to TRBD1 (6 bases). Germline lookup yields CDR1 MNHEY and CDR2 SVGAGI. Trimming stripped 0 bases from V and 9 bases from J, with 20 bases between. The CDR3 covers 16 residues. This chain's CDR3 is CASSYSITGQVGSYTF. The CDR3 region has the DNA TGTGCCAGCAGTTACTCGATTACGGGACAAGTGGGCAGCTACACCTTC.

This clone turned up a few times. The chain joins TRBV6-6 to TRBJ2-7; D ambiguous. Germline CDR1 is MNHNY and CDR2 is SVGAGI (reference sequence). Trimming cost V 6 bases and J 3 bases, with 6 bases left between them. This CDR3 comprises 11 residues. The CDR3 DNA reads TGTGCCAGCAGCCGTAGCTACGAGCAGTACTTC. Protein sequence: CASSRSYEQYF.

Worth noting for this clone: A junction boundary mismatches the germline segment, possibly from a read error. The gene calls are TRBV5-1 and TRBJ2-1, with 8 bases identical to TRBD2. Germline lookup yields CDR1 SGHRS and CDR2 YFSETQ. The length of the CDR3 is 17 residues. The CDR3 sequence: CASSARVAGSNLNGQFF. CDR3 in DNA: TGCGCCAGCAGCGCCAGGGTAGCGGGATCTAACCTGAATGGGCAGTTCTTC.

The V call is TRBV4-1, the J call TRBJ2-1, with 10 nucleotides matching TRBD1. The germline CDR1 and CDR2 sequences are MGHRA and YSYEKL. J was trimmed by 3 bases and V by 0 bases; bases with no gene match: 5. This CDR3 spans 17 amino acids. The CDR3 DNA reads as TGCGCCAGCAGCCAAGAAGGCCGGGACAGGGGCTACAATGAGCAGTTCTTC. Translation: CASSQEGRDRGYNEQFF.

V gene TRBV18 combines with J gene TRBJ1-6; TRBD1 might be the D (5 bases). This CDR3 spans 15 amino acids. Germline lookup yields CDR1 KGHSH and CDR2 LQKENI. Trimming removed 2 bases from V and 10 bases from J, with 15 bases in between. CDR3 protein: CASSPVGRVQSPLHF. CDR3 DNA: TGTGCCAGCTCACCAGTGGGCAGGGTTCAATCACCCCTCCACTTT. The variable domain in full, with the rest retrieved from reference TRBV18 and TRBJ1-6, is NAGVMQNPRHLVRRRGQEARLRCSPMKGHSHVYWYRQLPEEGLKFMVYLQKENIIDESGMPKERFSAEFPKEGPSILRIQQVVRGDSAAYFCASSPVGRVQSPLHFGNGTRLTVT.

The V and J genes are TRBV19 and TRBJ2-5; 11 bases map to TRBD2. The CDR3 spans 16 residues. J was trimmed by 2 bases and V by 3 bases; bases with no gene match: 5. Germline values: CDR1 LNHDA, CDR2 SQIVND (reference sequence). CDR3 in amino acids: CASSIRGTSGQETQYF. The CDR3 DNA reads TGTGCCAGTAGTATCCGAGGGACTAGCGGACAAGAGACCCAGTACTTC.

The chain combines TRBV28 with TRBJ2-2, with D possibly matching TRBD1 (5 bases). The CDR3 runs 16 residues. Trimming shortened V by 4 bases and J by 0 bases, and 12 bases separated the two germline ends. CDR1 MDHEN and CDR2 SYDVKM come from the germline V gene. The CDR3 bases are TGTGCCAGCAGTTCCCCCAGGGCCCCGAACACCGGGGAGCTGTTTTTT. Translated: CASSSPRAPNTGELFF. The full variable domain, with the rest looked up from reference TRBV28 and TRBJ2-2, is DVKVTQSSRYLVKRTGEKVFLECVQDMDHENMFWYRQDPGLGLRLIYFSYDVKMKEKGDIPEGYSVSREKKERFSLILESASTNQTSMYLCASSSPRAPNTGELFFGEGSRLTVL.

The CDR3 DNA follows: TGCGCCAGCAGCTTACCCCCGGGGGAAAGCACAGATACGCAGTATTTT. Translating it yields CASSLPPGESTDTQYF. The chain recombines TRBV5-1 with TRBJ2-3, with D perhaps TRBD2 (6 bases). Trimming took 2 bases from V and 0 from J, leaving 13 bases between them. Looked up from germline, CDR1 is SGHRS and CDR2 is YFSETQ. This CDR3 is built from 16 residues.

The rearrangement links TRBV6-5 to TRBJ1-3, with 8 nucleotides matching TRBD1. V lost 6 bases to trimming and J lost 0 bases; unmatched junction nucleotides: 4. The germline gives CDR1 MNHEY, CDR2 SVGAGI. This CDR3 is 15 amino acids long. The CDR3 coding sequence is TGTGCCAGCAGCCCAGGGGGCTACTCTGGAAACACCATATATTTT. This translates into CASSPGGYSGNTIYF.